Sequencing of this T cell receptor beta chain was carried out in a study of T cells after yellow fever vaccination. V lost 1 base and J 8 bases, leaving 11 bases between the germline ends. The CDR3 is 13 amino acids. TCRdb reanalysed the 5' RACE reads using MiXCR and keeps one entry per CDR3 protein. In the table there are a few hundred thousand distinct CDR3 sequences, less than 9% of which are singletons. Sequenced here: CD4+ T cells sorted from PBMCs, sampled 15 days after the yellow fever booster vaccination. The rearrangement uses TRBV12-3 or TRBV12-4 and TRBJ1-2; D ambiguous. The receptor was isolated from a man aged 25-45 years who received the YFV17D yellow fever vaccine. As DNA, the CDR3 is TGTGCCAGCAGTTTAGTCACCTTCGGGGGCTACACCTTC. As protein: CASSLVTFGGYTF.